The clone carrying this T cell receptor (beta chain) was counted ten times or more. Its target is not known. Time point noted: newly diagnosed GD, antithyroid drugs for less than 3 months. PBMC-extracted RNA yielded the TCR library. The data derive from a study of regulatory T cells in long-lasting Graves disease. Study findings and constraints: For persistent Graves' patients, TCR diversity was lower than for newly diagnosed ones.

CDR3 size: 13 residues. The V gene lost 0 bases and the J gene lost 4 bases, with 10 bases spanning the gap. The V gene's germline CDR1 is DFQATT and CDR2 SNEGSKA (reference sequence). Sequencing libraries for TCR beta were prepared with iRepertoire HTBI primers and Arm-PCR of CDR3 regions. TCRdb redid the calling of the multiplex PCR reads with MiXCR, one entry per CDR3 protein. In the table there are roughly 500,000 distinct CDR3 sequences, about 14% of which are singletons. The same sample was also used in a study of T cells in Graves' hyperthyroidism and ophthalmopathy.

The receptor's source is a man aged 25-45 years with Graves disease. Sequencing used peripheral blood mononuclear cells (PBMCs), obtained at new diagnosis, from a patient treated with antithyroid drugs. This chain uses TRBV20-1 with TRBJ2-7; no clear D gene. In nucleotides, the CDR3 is TGCAGTGCTAGAGATCTGGGTCCGTACGAGCAGTACTTC. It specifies CSARDLGPYEQYF.